This T cell receptor (beta chain) was sequenced during a study of cytomegalovirus exposure and HLA in healthy donors. Study in general: The approximately 680 first-cohort repertoires and the approximately 110 validation repertoires shared the same platform, a later analysis reported. Study outcomes and limitations: Fewer than 200 TCR beta chains were listed as cytomegalovirus-associated.

In the case of this clone: Its antigen is still unknown.

The repertoire was sequenced with immunoSEQ multiplex PCR; TCRdb's copy has only in-frame clones and lacks some. The data contain some 170,000 clones, about 86% of them singletons. The CDR3 has 15 amino acids. Germline V gene data show CDR1 as SGHTA and CDR2 as FQGNSA. With V trimmed by 5 bases and J by 4 bases, 3 bases remained unmatched. The donors formed part of the approximately 120-subject validation cohort, distinct from the 666-subject first cohort. This chain uses TRBV7-2 with TRBJ2-1; 12 bases agree with TRBD2. This clonotype was sampled from a woman in her twenties or thirties in good health and CMV-seronegative. The sample consisted of PBMCs. In nucleotides, the CDR3 is TGTGCCAGCAGCCCCCTAGCGGGGGGGTACAATGAGCAGTTCTTC. It yields the protein CASSPLAGGYNEQFF.